A selection of T cell receptor beta chains follows, all from one sample in a study of beta chain features in type 1 diabetes. Only in-frame clones appear in the TCRdb table, and some are missing; sequencing was by immunoSEQ multiplex PCR. Among roughly 150,000 clones listed, approximately 9% were seen once. The sample was central memory CD4+ T cells from blood. These TCRs come from a woman aged 18-29 years with type 1 diabetes. Both conserved end residues are part of each CDR3. Each record gives: CDR3 DNA, CDR3 protein, D gene, V gene, clone size, J gene. A D gene is named only where the DNA matches it firmly. Rows give clone size only sometimes, using once, few, many, or a class for an expanded clone.

CDR3 DNA: TGTGCCAGCAGCCCGCGGGCGGGAGGGCCCTCTGATGAGCAGTTCTTC
CDR3 protein: CASSPRAGGPSDEQFF
D gene: TRBD2
V gene: TRBV7-3
clone size: few
J gene: TRBJ2-1

CDR3 DNA: TGTGCCAGCAGCCCCAGGACAGAAGGGGAGCTGTTTTTT
CDR3 protein: CASSPRTEGELFF
D gene: -
V gene: TRBV7-2
clone size: few
J gene: TRBJ2-2

CDR3 DNA: TGTGCCAGCAGAACCCAGAGCGACACTGAAGCTTTCTTT
CDR3 protein: CASRTQSDTEAFF
D gene: -
V gene: TRBV5-5
clone size: -
J gene: TRBJ1-1

CDR3 DNA: TGTGCCAGCAGCGAGGGGGCCCAAGAGACCCAGTACTTC
CDR3 protein: CASSEGAQETQYF
D gene: TRBD1
V gene: TRBV27
clone size: few
J gene: TRBJ2-5

CDR3 DNA: TGTGCCTGGAGCCTTTCTCTAGGGAGGCAGCCCCAGCATTTT
CDR3 protein: CAWSLSLGRQPQHF
D gene: -
V gene: TRBV30
clone size: -
J gene: TRBJ1-5

CDR3 DNA: TGCAGCGTTGAAGATATGCGCTCTCCTAACCCTGAGCAGTACTTC
CDR3 protein: CSVEDMRSPNPEQYF
D gene: -
V gene: TRBV29-1
clone size: -
J gene: TRBJ2-7

CDR3 DNA: TGTGCCAGTAGTATTGGGCTAGCGGGAGGACTTCTGACAGATACGCAGTATTTT
CDR3 protein: CASSIGLAGGLLTDTQYF
D gene: TRBD2
V gene: TRBV19
clone size: few
J gene: TRBJ2-3

CDR3 DNA: TGTGCCAGCACCTTAGGGGGTGGTGGGGCCAACGTCCTGACTTTC
CDR3 protein: CASTLGGGGANVLTF
D gene: -
V gene: TRBV5-4
clone size: -
J gene: TRBJ2-6

CDR3 DNA: TGCAGCGTTCGGACAGGGGGACCGGGTGAAAAACTGTTTTTT
CDR3 protein: CSVRTGGPGEKLFF
D gene: TRBD1
V gene: TRBV29-1
clone size: -
J gene: TRBJ1-4

CDR3 DNA: TGTGCCAGCAGTCCGACTATGCGGGTCGGTGAGCAGTTCTTC
CDR3 protein: CASSPTMRVGEQFF
D gene: -
V gene: TRBV7-3
clone size: -
J gene: TRBJ2-1

CDR3 DNA: TGTGCCAGCAGCTCCGACCGGACAGGGGTTGGCTACACCTTC
CDR3 protein: CASSSDRTGVGYTF
D gene: TRBD1
V gene: TRBV11-2
clone size: few
J gene: TRBJ1-2

CDR3 DNA: TGCGCCACCCAACGGGACAGCAGCTCCTACGAGCAGTACTTC
CDR3 protein: CATQRDSSSYEQYF
D gene: TRBD1
V gene: TRBV5-1
clone size: -
J gene: TRBJ2-7

CDR3 DNA: TGTGCCAGCAGTCGTGACTTCAGCTCCTACGAGCAGTACTTC
CDR3 protein: CASSRDFSSYEQYF
D gene: -
V gene: TRBV6-5
clone size: -
J gene: TRBJ2-7

CDR3 DNA: TGTGCCAGCAGCCGAAGTTGGGGAGGGTTGGATACGCAGTATTTT
CDR3 protein: CASSRSWGGLDTQYF
D gene: TRBD2
V gene: TRBV7-3
clone size: -
J gene: TRBJ2-3

CDR3 DNA: TGTGCCAGCAGTCGACAGGGCGGGTTCGGCTACACCTTC
CDR3 protein: CASSRQGGFGYTF
D gene: TRBD1
V gene: TRBV28
clone size: -
J gene: TRBJ1-2

CDR3 DNA: TGTGCCAGCCGTGTCTACAGTAATGGAGATACGCAGTATTTT
CDR3 protein: CASRVYSNGDTQYF
D gene: -
V gene: TRBV27
clone size: many
J gene: TRBJ2-3

CDR3 DNA: TGTGCCACCCGCTACGGGGGGGCCGGCGATACGCAGTATTTT
CDR3 protein: CATRYGGAGDTQYF
D gene: TRBD2
V gene: TRBV25-1
clone size: -
J gene: TRBJ2-3

CDR3 DNA: TGCAGCGTTGAGGCAGGGACTAGCACAGATACGCAGTATTTT
CDR3 protein: CSVEAGTSTDTQYF
D gene: -
V gene: TRBV29-1
clone size: -
J gene: TRBJ2-3

CDR3 DNA: TGTGCCAGCAGCGCAGGGGGCATCAATCAGCCCCAGCATTTT
CDR3 protein: CASSAGGINQPQHF
D gene: TRBD1
V gene: TRBV7-2
clone size: few
J gene: TRBJ1-5

CDR3 DNA: TGTGCCAGCAGCGGGAGGGTCCGGGGGGCCGCCTACGAGCAGTACTTC
CDR3 protein: CASSGRVRGAAYEQYF
D gene: -
V gene: TRBV5-4
clone size: -
J gene: TRBJ2-7

CDR3 DNA: TGTGCCAGCAGACCGGACAGCTCCTACGAGCAGTACTTC
CDR3 protein: CASRPDSSYEQYF
D gene: -
V gene: TRBV7-9
clone size: -
J gene: TRBJ2-7

CDR3 DNA: TGTGCCACCAAACCGGGGGGCGGGTTAATCTACGAGCAGTACTTC
CDR3 protein: CATKPGGGLIYEQYF
D gene: -
V gene: TRBV10-3
clone size: -
J gene: TRBJ2-7

CDR3 DNA: TGCGCCAGCTCCGGAAGAGGGAGCTCCTACGAGCAGTACTTC
CDR3 protein: CASSGRGSSYEQYF
D gene: -
V gene: TRBV5-1
clone size: -
J gene: TRBJ2-7

CDR3 DNA: TGCGCCAGCAGCCAAGAACCAGGGGGCAGTTTTTATTCACCCCTCCACTTT
CDR3 protein: CASSQEPGGSFYSPLHF
D gene: TRBD1
V gene: TRBV4-3
clone size: -
J gene: TRBJ1-6

CDR3 DNA: TGTGCCAGCAGTGAGAGGGTCGGCAATCAGCCCCAGCATTTT
CDR3 protein: CASSERVGNQPQHF
D gene: -
V gene: TRBV6-1
clone size: few
J gene: TRBJ1-5

CDR3 DNA: TGTGCCAGCAGCCGGGAGAGCGGCACCGGGGAGCTGTTTTTT
CDR3 protein: CASSRESGTGELFF
D gene: -
V gene: TRBV25-1
clone size: -
J gene: TRBJ2-2

CDR3 DNA: TGTGCCAGCAGCGCGGGGCAGATCGACTACACCTTC
CDR3 protein: CASSAGQIDYTF
D gene: -
V gene: TRBV28
clone size: few
J gene: TRBJ1-2

CDR3 DNA: TGTGCCAGCAGCTTAGGGACTAGCGGGGGGGCGAATGAGCAGTTCTTC
CDR3 protein: CASSLGTSGGANEQFF
D gene: TRBD2
V gene: TRBV11-2
clone size: few
J gene: TRBJ2-1

CDR3 DNA: TGCGCCAGCAGCTTGGGGGGCCTGAACACTGAAGCTTTCTTT
CDR3 protein: CASSLGGLNTEAFF
D gene: -
V gene: TRBV5-1
clone size: few
J gene: TRBJ1-1

CDR3 DNA: TGTGCCAGTACCACAACAAGCTCTGGGGCCAACGTCCTGACTTTC
CDR3 protein: CASTTTSSGANVLTF
D gene: -
V gene: TRBV6-6
clone size: -
J gene: TRBJ2-6

CDR3 DNA: TGTGCCAGCAGTTTATCGGGGGGTTTTAACTATGGCTACACCTTC
CDR3 protein: CASSLSGGFNYGYTF
D gene: -
V gene: TRBV28
clone size: -
J gene: TRBJ1-2

CDR3 DNA: TGTGCCAGTAGTTCCTTAGGGGGAGAAGAGACCCAGTACTTC
CDR3 protein: CASSSLGGEETQYF
D gene: -
V gene: TRBV19
clone size: few
J gene: TRBJ2-5

CDR3 DNA: TGTGCCAGCTCACCAATAAGGCCTGGACAGGGGGATGAAAAACTGTTTTTT
CDR3 protein: CASSPIRPGQGDEKLFF
D gene: TRBD1
V gene: TRBV18
clone size: few
J gene: TRBJ1-4

CDR3 DNA: TGCGCCAGCAGTCTCCGGAGCGGGTCCAATGAGCAGTTCTTC
CDR3 protein: CASSLRSGSNEQFF
D gene: -
V gene: TRBV5-1
clone size: -
J gene: TRBJ2-1

CDR3 DNA: TGTGCCAGCAGCCAAGGACAGGGGGACTACGAGCAGTACTTC
CDR3 protein: CASSQGQGDYEQYF
D gene: TRBD1
V gene: TRBV7-2
clone size: -
J gene: TRBJ2-7

CDR3 DNA: TGTGCCAGCAGCCAGGACAGGGTCGGGTCTGGGGCCAACGTCCTGACTTTC
CDR3 protein: CASSQDRVGSGANVLTF
D gene: TRBD1
V gene: TRBV25-1
clone size: -
J gene: TRBJ2-6

CDR3 DNA: TGCGCCAGCAGCCAAGATTCAAGGTGGCGGGGGGGCTCTGGGGCCAACGTCCTGACTTTC
CDR3 protein: CASSQDSRWRGGSGANVLTF
D gene: TRBD2
V gene: TRBV4-1
clone size: -
J gene: TRBJ2-6

CDR3 DNA: TGCGCCAGCAGCCAGACAGGGGGGGAGTCCTACGAGCAGTACTTC
CDR3 protein: CASSQTGGESYEQYF
D gene: TRBD1
V gene: TRBV5-1
clone size: -
J gene: TRBJ2-7

CDR3 DNA: TGTGCTAGTGGTTTGGATCAGGGTAGCGAGCAGTACTTC
CDR3 protein: CASGLDQGSEQYF
D gene: -
V gene: TRBV12-5
clone size: few
J gene: TRBJ2-7

CDR3 DNA: TGTGCCAGTAGTACCCAACTGGGACAGGGGGATCAGCCCCAGCATTTT
CDR3 protein: CASSTQLGQGDQPQHF
D gene: TRBD1
V gene: TRBV19
clone size: few
J gene: TRBJ1-5

CDR3 DNA: TGTGCCAGCACGACAGCTAACTATGGCTACACCTTC
CDR3 protein: CASTTANYGYTF
D gene: -
V gene: TRBV28
clone size: -
J gene: TRBJ1-2